This T cell receptor (beta chain) derives from a study of T cells after yellow fever vaccination. Study details: Where fractions had low cell numbers, libraries were prepared from them with the SMART-Seq v4 Ultra Low Input RNA kit.

This clonotype occurred a few times. Germline V gives CDR1 DFQATT, CDR2 SNEGSKA (reference sequence). The CDR3 sequence is 15 residues long. V gave up 3 bases and J gave up 7 bases; unmatched junction bases: 9. MiXCR was run by TCRdb on the 5' RACE reads, yielding one entry per CDR3 protein. The repertoire holds approximately 300,000 distinct CDR3 sequences, with about an eighth as singletons. The TCR originated in a young man who received the YFV17D yellow fever vaccine. The specimen comprised CD4+ T cells sorted from PBMCs, sampled 45 days after the yellow fever booster vaccination. The J gene is TRBJ2-2, the V gene TRBV20-1; 9 positions agree with TRBD2. CDR3 loop: CSASHSGRNNGELFF. The DNA for the CDR3 is TGCAGTGCTAGTCACAGCGGGAGGAATAACGGGGAGCTGTTTTTT.